Following are 32 T cell receptor beta chains from one sample sequenced in a study of blood T cells in healthy people across ages. Primed by a sample-barcoded 5' primer and a J-beta primer mix, a second PCR proceeded for 7 to 11 cycles. TCRdb re-called the 5' RACE reads with MiXCR, one entry per CDR3 protein. This table has 700,000 to 950,000 distinct CDR3 sequences, roughly 43% appearing once. Specimen: blood. The receptors shown here come from a woman aged 60-75 years in good health.

This clonotype was seen only a few times. The CDR3 sequence is CASSKLAGHSYNEQFF. Written as DNA, the CDR3 is TGTGCCAGCAGTAAACTAGCGGGGCATTCCTACAATGAGCAGTTCTTC. This rearrangement joins TRBV6-2 or TRBV6-3 to TRBJ2-1, with 10 bases identical to TRBD2. The CDR3 contains 16 residues. V was clipped by 5 bases and J by 1 base; unmatched bases: 5. Germline V gene data show CDR1 as MNHEY and CDR2 as SVGEGT.

A word on this clonotype: This could be a read error, since a much larger clone is one nucleotide away. V gene TRBV20-1 combines with J gene TRBJ1-5, with D perhaps matching TRBD1 (6 bases). This CDR3 comprises 13 residues. Germline values: CDR1 DFQATT, CDR2 SNEGSKA (reference sequence). CDR3 residues: CSARTDSSQPQHF. The CDR3 bases are TGCAGTGCCAGGACAGATAGCAGTCAGCCCCAGCATTTT.

This chain connects TRBV3-1 to TRBJ2-1, with TRBD2 matching over 9 bases. The CDR3 runs to 20 residues. V shed 4 bases, J shed 2 bases, and the junction held 18 bases outside the gene matches. Germline CDR1 reads LGHDT; CDR2 reads YNNKEL (reference sequence). CDR3 in DNA: TGTGCCAGCAGCCGACGACCAGTGGGCGGGGGGGCCGTAGCCTACAATGAGCAGTTCTTC. It yields the protein CASSRRPVGGGAVAYNEQFF.

This clonotype was detected a few times. V is TRBV3-1 and J is TRBJ2-1; TRBD2 matches at 8 bases. Germline values: CDR1 LGHDT, CDR2 YNNKEL (reference sequence). The CDR3 runs 14 residues. The ends lost 6 bases at V and 7 bases at J; junction bases unmatched: 8. CDR3 in amino acids: CASRKSGSDNEQFF. CDR3 in DNA: TGTGCCAGCAGAAAAAGCGGGAGTGATAATGAGCAGTTCTTC.

This clonotype was picked up a small number of times. The CDR3 protein is CASSPIAGVWDEQFF. The CDR3 DNA reads TGCGCCAGCAGTCCGATAGCGGGTGTATGGGATGAGCAGTTCTTC. V gene TRBV5-1 combines with J gene TRBJ2-1, with 7 nucleotides matching TRBD2. Germline CDR1 reads SGHRS; CDR2 reads YFSETQ. This CDR3 has 15 amino acids. With 5 bases clipped from V and 8 bases from J, the junction kept 13 bases outside the gene matches.

There are a few counts of this clonotype. This may come from a read error, since a much larger clone is one base off. The rearrangement links TRBV28 to TRBJ2-1; perhaps D is TRBD1 or TRBD2 (5 bases each). V was pared by 5 bases and J by 2 bases, with 16 bases between. The germline CDR1 and CDR2 sequences are MDHEN and SYDVKM. The CDR3 has 16 amino acids. The CDR3 DNA reads TGTGCCAGCAGTCCGCCGGGACGAAGGACCTACAATGAGCAGTTCTTC. This translates into CASSPPGRRTYNEQFF.

This clonotype was detected a few times. V gene TRBV29-1 combines with J gene TRBJ2-1, with D possibly matching TRBD2 (5 bases). Between the trimmed V and J ends, which lost 0 bases and 4 bases, there was a span of 10 bases. The CDR3 totals 14 residues. Germline V gene data show CDR1 as SQVTM and CDR2 as ANQGSEA. The CDR3 coding sequence is TGCAGCGTTGAAGAAGGACTGGGATACAATGAGCAGTTCTTC. Translation gives CSVEEGLGYNEQFF.

The DNA of the CDR3 is TGTGCCAGCAGTAACCCTTTTCCCGCGGGGGGCAGCACAGATACGCAGTATTTT. Residues: CASSNPFPAGGSTDTQYF. The chain combines TRBV28 with TRBJ2-3; 8 bases line up with TRBD2. Per the germline V gene, CDR1 is MDHEN and CDR2 is SYDVKM. This CDR3 is built from 18 residues. V dropped 5 bases and J dropped 0; count of bases not matched to a gene: 13.

This clonotype turned up a few times. The rearrangement joins TRBV6-1 to TRBJ1-2; possible D gene TRBD1, 5 bases. The CDR3 has 15 amino acids. V lost 0 bases to trimming and J lost 8 bases, with 16 bases between them. Germline V gene sequence: CDR1 MNHNS, CDR2 SASEGT. The CDR3 DNA reads as TGTGCCAGCAGTGAAGCGGCAGGGACCGTCGCGGGCTACACCTTC. It translates to CASSEAAGTVAGYTF.

This clonotype was recorded once. This chain connects TRBV11-2 to TRBJ2-7; D perhaps matches TRBD1 (6 bases). CDR1 is SGHAT, CDR2 FQNNGV, per germline. CDR3 size: 13 residues. V lost 7 bases and J 6 bases, leaving 16 bases between the germline ends. CDR3 amino acids: CASMGTGWGEQYF. CDR3 nucleotide sequence: TGTGCCAGCATGGGCACAGGGTGGGGCGAGCAGTACTTC.

The chain employs TRBV6-2 or TRBV6-3 and TRBJ2-1; TRBD2 agrees at 14 bases. Germline assignment: CDR1 MNHEY and CDR2 SVGEGT. This CDR3 has 17 residues. Trimming took 4 bases from V and 5 from J; bases not matched to a gene: 7. This chain's CDR3 is CASSWGLAGDAHNEQFF. The CDR3 coding sequence is TGTGCCAGCAGTTGGGGACTAGCGGGAGATGCCCACAATGAGCAGTTCTTC.

This clonotype was found a few times. At one of its ends the junction is not consistent with the germline gene, which may arise from a read error. DNA of the CDR3: TGTGCCGGCAGCGTAGGCGGCGGGGCTAGCACAGATACGCAGTATTTT. Translating it yields CAGSVGGGASTDTQYF. The J gene is TRBJ2-3, the V gene TRBV9; the D gene is possibly TRBD2 (6 bases). This CDR3 region has 16 residues. The V gene's germline CDR1 is SGDLS and CDR2 YYNGEE.

The rearrangement links TRBV5-1 to TRBJ2-5, with D possibly being TRBD1 (6 bases). The end of the DNA aligns better with TRBJ2-7, so the J call may be wrong. This CDR3 has 14 residues. The germline gives CDR1 SGHRS, CDR2 YFSETQ. The CDR3 region is CASSVDRFRYEQYF. DNA of the CDR3: TGCGCCAGCAGCGTAGACAGGTTTCGCTACGAGCAGTACTTC.

V gene TRBV28 combines with J gene TRBJ2-5; D gene unclear. The assigned J gene may be wrong: the sequence end matches TRBJ2-7 better. The germline V gene encodes CDR1 MDHEN and CDR2 SYDVKM. The CDR3 runs 13 residues. The CDR3 region is CASSPASAYEQYF. CDR3 bases: TGTGCCAGCAGCCCGGCCAGTGCCTACGAGCAGTACTTC.

The chain's CDR3 is CASSLAASQDEQYF. CDR3 in DNA: TGTGCCAGCAGCTTAGCTGCATCCCAGGATGAGCAGTACTTC. V is TRBV7-6 and J is TRBJ2-7; D is ambiguous. There are 14 residues in the CDR3. V lost 0 bases to trimming and J lost 7 bases, with 13 bases between them. The germline V gene has CDR1 SGHVS and CDR2 FNYEAQ.

This clonotype was counted between two and nine times. The chain uses TRBV3-1 and TRBJ2-7; possibly TRBD2 for D (5 bases). The germline V gene has CDR1 LGHDT and CDR2 YNNKEL (reference sequence). This CDR3 has 15 amino acids. V was pared by 0 bases and J by 3 bases, with 12 bases between. The CDR3 DNA reads TGTGCCAGCAGCCAAGATTCGCTAGCCTTCTACGAGCAGTACTTC. Encoded protein: CASSQDSLAFYEQYF.

This chain uses TRBV25-1 with TRBJ1-5, with no clear D. Germline CDR1 is MGHDK and CDR2 is SYGVNS. There are 15 residues in the CDR3. V lost 1 base, J lost 2 bases, and 9 bases lay in between. The CDR3 DNA reads as TGTGCCAGCAGTGAATTGGGATGGGGCAATCAGCCCCAGCATTTT. It codes for CASSELGWGNQPQHF.

This clonotype has just one count. The rearrangement links TRBV10-3 to TRBJ2-5; the D is unclear. Deletions cut 6 bases from V and 1 base from J, with 9 bases between. Germline CDR1 reads ENHRY; CDR2 reads SYGVKD. The CDR3 is 13 residues long. The CDR3 bases are TGTGCCATCAGGGAACAAGGCCAAGAGACCCAGTACTTC. It encodes CAIREQGQETQYF.

This rearrangement joins TRBV20-1 to TRBJ1-1; 7 bases fit TRBD1. The CDR3 sequence is 13 residues long. CDR1 is DFQATT, CDR2 SNEGSKA, per germline (reference sequence). The trim removed 4 bases at V and 1 base at J, leaving 3 bases unmatched. This CDR3 is CSATRTGNTEAFF. DNA for the CDR3: TGCAGTGCTACGCGGACAGGGAACACTGAAGCTTTCTTT.

V is TRBV20-1 and J is TRBJ2-7, with 10 bases identical to TRBD2. CDR1 and CDR2 (germline): DFQATT, SNEGSKA (reference sequence). The CDR3 sequence is 13 residues long. Trimming at V came to 5 bases and at J to 7 bases, leaving 8 bases not matched to a gene. CDR3 coding DNA: TGCAGTGCTGAGCGGGGGGGCAAGGATGAGCAGTACTTC. Translating it yields CSAERGGKDEQYF.

The gene calls are TRBV29-1 and TRBJ1-1; 7 nucleotides agree with TRBD1. V trimming: 1 base; J trimming: 9 bases; junction bases outside the gene matches: 8. Germline CDR1 reads SQVTM; CDR2 reads ANQGSEA. The CDR3 consists of 13 residues. Here the CDR3 DNA reads TGCAGCGTTGAAGTCACGACAGGGAGGCAAGCTTTCTTT. Amino acids: CSVEVTTGRQAFF.

This clonotype occurred a few times. The chain links TRBV2 to TRBJ2-5; D ambiguous. In germline, CDR1 is SNHLY, CDR2 FYNNEI. The V end was cut by 8 bases, the J end by 2 bases, with 9 bases between. CDR3 size: 12 residues. CDR3 nucleotide sequence: TGTGCCAGCGGGGTTGCTCAAGAGACCCAGTACTTC. Translation: CASGVAQETQYF. Together with reference TRBV2 and TRBJ2-5, the CDR3 gives the full variable domain: EPEVTQTPSHQVTQMGQEVILRCVPISNHLYFYWYRQILGQKVEFLVSFYNNEISEKSEIFDDQFSVERPDGSNFTLKIRSTKLEDSAMYFCASGVAQETQYFGPGTRLLVL.

On this clonotype: Lacking the conserved final phenylalanine or tryptophan, this CDR3 likely reflects a read error. V and J are TRBV27 and TRBJ2-5; D is uncertain. The end of the DNA fits TRBJ2-7 better, so the J call may be wrong. Germline-derived CDR1 and CDR2 are MNHEY and SMNVEV (reference sequence). The CDR3 has 13 amino acids. CDR3 in DNA: TGTGCCAGCGCCTACCAGAAGAAATACGAGCAGTACTTA. Protein: CASAYQKKYEQYL.

CDR3 in DNA: TGCAGCGTCCTAAGTAGCGGGAGCACAGATACGCAGTATTTT. This gives the protein CSVLSSGSTDTQYF. This chain joins TRBV29-1 and TRBJ2-3; 7 bases fit TRBD2. The germline gives CDR1 SQVTM, CDR2 ANQGSEA. The CDR3 has 14 amino acids. The V gene end was trimmed by 6 bases and the J gene end by 0 bases; junction bases not matched to a gene: 6.

V and J are TRBV10-3 and TRBJ2-7; D remains unclear. Trimming took 2 bases from V and 0 from J, leaving 5 bases between them. This CDR3 region has 13 residues. Germline loops: CDR1 ENHRY, CDR2 SYGVKD. The CDR3 sequence is CAISEQVSYEQYF. The DNA for the CDR3 is TGTGCCATCAGTGAGCAGGTCTCCTACGAGCAGTACTTC.

Points on this clonotype: A clone one base away is much larger, so this may be a read error. The gene calls are TRBV29-1 and TRBJ2-1, with D maybe TRBD1 (5 bases). The end of the DNA aligns better with TRBJ2-7, so the J call may be wrong. CDR1 is SQVTM and CDR2 is ANQGSEA in the germline V gene. The CDR3 loop spans 13 amino acids. The CDR3 nucleotides read TGCAACGCCGAGGACACCCAGTGGGGCGAGCAGTACTTC. It yields the protein CNAEDTQWGEQYF.

J is TRBJ1-1 and V is TRBV28; weak D call: TRBD1 (6 bases). This CDR3 spans 16 amino acids. Germline assignment: CDR1 MDHEN and CDR2 SYDVKM. V lost 5 bases and J lost 2, with 18 bases in between. Here the CDR3 reads CASSPPGGLLNTEAFF. The CDR3 nucleotides read TGTGCCAGCAGTCCGCCGGGGGGGCTTCTCAACACTGAAGCTTTCTTT. Variable domain in full (rest from reference TRBV28 and TRBJ1-1): DVKVTQSSRYLVKRTGEKVFLECVQDMDHENMFWYRQDPGLGLRLIYFSYDVKMKEKGDIPEGYSVSREKKERFSLILESASTNQTSMYLCASSPPGGLLNTEAFFGQGTRLTVV.

The chain is built from TRBV20-1 and TRBJ1-5; D is possibly TRBD1 (5 bases). Germline lookup yields CDR1 DFQATT and CDR2 SNEGSKA (reference sequence). V was cut by 1 base and J by 4 bases, with 14 bases left in between. The CDR3 runs 15 residues. The CDR3 nucleotides are TGCAGTGCTAGAGCCAGGGTCAGAATGAATCAGCCCCAGCATTTT. Translated, it gives CSARARVRMNQPQHF.

This clonotype was observed at least ten times. The chain is built from TRBV20-1 and TRBJ1-4; D remains unclear. The CDR3 totals 15 residues. Germline V gives CDR1 DFQATT, CDR2 SNEGSKA (reference sequence). V was pared by 3 bases and J by 3 bases, with 14 bases between. Written as DNA, the CDR3 is TGCAGTGCTAGGTTAGGATCGCGCGCTAATGAAAAACTGTTTTTT. Its protein product is CSARLGSRANEKLFF.

This clonotype was observed at least ten times. J is TRBJ2-4 and V is TRBV2; 11 nucleotides match TRBD2. CDR3 length: 14 residues. With 4 bases clipped from V and 9 bases from J, the junction kept 5 bases outside the gene matches. Germline CDR1 reads SNHLY; CDR2 reads FYNNEI. The CDR3 DNA follows: TGTGCCAGCAGTGTTGAACTAGCGGGAGCCATTCAGTACTTC. The encoded protein is CASSVELAGAIQYF. The whole variable domain, remainder taken from reference TRBV2 and TRBJ2-4, is EPEVTQTPSHQVTQMGQEVILRCVPISNHLYFYWYRQILGQKVEFLVSFYNNEISEKSEIFDDQFSVERPDGSNFTLKIRSTKLEDSAMYFCASSVELAGAIQYFGAGTRLSVL.

V gene TRBV7-3 combines with J gene TRBJ2-4; TRBD1 aligns across 10 bases. In germline, CDR1 is SGHTA, CDR2 FQGTGA. The CDR3 runs 13 residues. V was pared by 4 bases and J by 7 bases, with 1 base of the junction left unmatched. CDR3 coding DNA: TGTGCCAGCAGCTCGGGACAGGGGAACATTCAGTACTTC. Amino acid sequence: CASSSGQGNIQYF. The whole variable domain, filled in from reference TRBV7-3 and TRBJ2-4, reads GAGVSQTPSNKVTEKGKYVELRCDPISGHTALYWYRQSLGQGPEFLIYFQGTGAADDSGLPNDRFFAVRPEGSVSTLKIQRTERGDSAVYLCASSSGQGNIQYFGAGTRLSVL.

This clonotype appeared a few times. This rearrangement joins TRBV5-1 to TRBJ2-6; the D is unclear. There are 16 residues in the CDR3. Germline-derived CDR1 and CDR2 are SGHRS and YFSETQ. With 4 bases removed from V and 2 bases from J, the gap between germline ends came to 13 bases. The CDR3 DNA reads as TGCGCCAGCAGCATAGGTCCCCGGACTGGGGCCAACGTCCTGACTTTC. Its protein is CASSIGPRTGANVLTF.